These T cell receptor beta chains were read from a single sample in a study of cytotoxic CD8 clonotypes in ibrutinib-treated CLL. Profiling relied on immunoSEQ multiplex PCR, and the TCRdb table lists in-frame clones only, not all of them. The sample has about 86,000 clones, just over 85% seen once. Material: PBMCs, obtained before ibrutinib treatment. The receptors stem from a human donor with chronic lymphocytic leukemia. Each CDR3 is given without its conserved first and last residue. Where a row states a size, it is once, few, many or the class of an expanded clone; other rows omit it.

v_call: TRBV5-1
clone_size: NA
j_call: TRBJ1-2
cdr3_aa: ASSSLMDRGPGYT

v_call: TRBV7-9
clone_size: NA
j_call: TRBJ1-2
cdr3_aa: ASSSTRVDARGGYT

v_call: TRBV9
clone_size: NA
j_call: TRBJ1-3
cdr3_aa: ASSVSETVSGNTIY

v_call: TRBV4-1
clone_size: medium-sized
j_call: TRBJ1-5
cdr3_aa: ASSQEYSNQPQH

v_call: TRBV27
clone_size: NA
j_call: TRBJ1-2
cdr3_aa: ASSPPRGYGYT

v_call: TRBV9
clone_size: NA
j_call: TRBJ2-4
cdr3_aa: ASSVTPQDIQY

v_call: TRBV7-3
clone_size: NA
j_call: TRBJ2-6
cdr3_aa: ASSEQGAGANVLT

v_call: TRBV5-6
clone_size: few
j_call: TRBJ2-5
cdr3_aa: ASSRVVLVFGQETQY

v_call: TRBV30
clone_size: NA
j_call: TRBJ2-7
cdr3_aa: AWSPTGTVYEQY

v_call: TRBV6-1
clone_size: few
j_call: TRBJ2-2
cdr3_aa: ASGERESAGELF

v_call: TRBV14
clone_size: NA
j_call: TRBJ1-4
cdr3_aa: ASSPQGATNEKLF

v_call: TRBV5-8
clone_size: NA
j_call: TRBJ1-5
cdr3_aa: ASSLVGASNQPQH

v_call: TRBV9
clone_size: NA
j_call: TRBJ2-1
cdr3_aa: ASSPRVSYNEQF

v_call: TRBV5-1
clone_size: NA
j_call: TRBJ2-7
cdr3_aa: ASSPGTSYTEQY

v_call: TRBV19
clone_size: NA
j_call: TRBJ2-1
cdr3_aa: ASSIFLAGNNEQF

v_call: TRBV28
clone_size: NA
j_call: TRBJ2-7
cdr3_aa: ASSEGVENEQY

v_call: TRBV5-4
clone_size: NA
j_call: TRBJ2-7
cdr3_aa: ASSYTGPPGEQY

v_call: TRBV10-1
clone_size: NA
j_call: TRBJ1-5
cdr3_aa: ASRRTVGKPQH

v_call: TRBV28
clone_size: NA
j_call: TRBJ1-2
cdr3_aa: ASGPSGTAFFYGYT

v_call: TRBV12-5
clone_size: NA
j_call: TRBJ1-4
cdr3_aa: ASGTPHMVYNEKLF

v_call: TRBV10-3
clone_size: once
j_call: TRBJ2-3
cdr3_aa: AISETWADTQY

v_call: TRBV11-2
clone_size: NA
j_call: TRBJ2-4
cdr3_aa: ASSLQGTMH

v_call: TRBV7-8
clone_size: NA
j_call: TRBJ2-7
cdr3_aa: ASRLTSDGSGEQY

v_call: TRBV28
clone_size: NA
j_call: TRBJ1-2
cdr3_aa: ASSLTGRGRGLGSYGYT

v_call: TRBV29-1
clone_size: NA
j_call: TRBJ1-2
cdr3_aa: SVEVPGTDYGYT

v_call: TRBV6-1
clone_size: NA
j_call: TRBJ1-3
cdr3_aa: ASSLPDDSGNTIY

v_call: TRBV6-5
clone_size: NA
j_call: TRBJ2-5
cdr3_aa: ASRRTSGNQETQY

v_call: TRBV5-6
clone_size: NA
j_call: TRBJ2-5
cdr3_aa: ASSLPVGETQY

v_call: TRBV6-6
clone_size: NA
j_call: TRBJ2-3
cdr3_aa: ASSPGGTDTQY

v_call: TRBV6-5
clone_size: once
j_call: TRBJ2-7
cdr3_aa: ASRDYRGSSYEQY

v_call: TRBV2
clone_size: NA
j_call: TRBJ1-1
cdr3_aa: ASRNPRSRGSTEAF

v_call: TRBV5-1
clone_size: NA
j_call: TRBJ1-2
cdr3_aa: ASSLDTYGYT

v_call: TRBV28
clone_size: once
j_call: TRBJ2-3
cdr3_aa: ASNPRFSGRTDTQY

v_call: TRBV27
clone_size: NA
j_call: TRBJ2-7
cdr3_aa: ASRRSEVSYEQY

v_call: TRBV19
clone_size: NA
j_call: TRBJ2-7
cdr3_aa: ASSTGARVPYEQY

v_call: TRBV6-5
clone_size: NA
j_call: TRBJ1-2
cdr3_aa: ASSPDRGGYGYT

v_call: TRBV19
clone_size: NA
j_call: TRBJ2-1
cdr3_aa: ASSRTSNEQF

v_call: TRBV6-1
clone_size: NA
j_call: TRBJ2-5
cdr3_aa: ASSDIGSAGGEETQY

v_call: TRBV19
clone_size: NA
j_call: TRBJ1-3
cdr3_aa: ASNFIGNTIY

v_call: TRBV25-1
clone_size: NA
j_call: TRBJ2-3
cdr3_aa: ASSEWDSTDTQY

v_call: TRBV7-7
clone_size: NA
j_call: TRBJ2-7
cdr3_aa: ASSLDGRSYEQY

v_call: TRBV15
clone_size: NA
j_call: TRBJ2-5
cdr3_aa: ATSRDIGSSETQY

v_call: TRBV6-1
clone_size: NA
j_call: TRBJ1-1
cdr3_aa: ASRVNTEAF

v_call: TRBV9
clone_size: NA
j_call: TRBJ1-2
cdr3_aa: ASSVGPGDGYT

v_call: TRBV27
clone_size: NA
j_call: TRBJ2-7
cdr3_aa: ASSSDTGPTTSEQY

v_call: TRBV4-2
clone_size: NA
j_call: TRBJ1-5
cdr3_aa: ASSQGGVGNQPQH

v_call: TRBV4-2
clone_size: NA
j_call: TRBJ2-2
cdr3_aa: AISDSGRSTGELF

v_call: TRBV4-1
clone_size: NA
j_call: TRBJ2-1
cdr3_aa: ASSRHARGQGYNEQF

v_call: TRBV27
clone_size: NA
j_call: TRBJ1-5
cdr3_aa: ASSFLRPETGNQPQH

v_call: TRBV5-1
clone_size: NA
j_call: TRBJ1-1
cdr3_aa: ASSLFFQGLTRNTEAF

v_call: TRBV6-5
clone_size: NA
j_call: TRBJ2-2
cdr3_aa: ASSYQRPQVGELF

v_call: TRBV6-5
clone_size: NA
j_call: TRBJ1-3
cdr3_aa: ASSYSGFASGNTIY

v_call: TRBV10-3
clone_size: NA
j_call: TRBJ2-1
cdr3_aa: AISASSGRRGREDNEQF

v_call: TRBV7-2
clone_size: few
j_call: TRBJ1-5
cdr3_aa: ASRPGQGRVNQPQH

v_call: TRBV5-4
clone_size: NA
j_call: TRBJ2-1
cdr3_aa: ASSLWRASYNEQF

v_call: TRBV7-2
clone_size: NA
j_call: TRBJ2-2
cdr3_aa: ASSPGRQHTGELF

v_call: TRBV5-6
clone_size: medium-sized
j_call: TRBJ2-7
cdr3_aa: ASSEDPYSSYEQY